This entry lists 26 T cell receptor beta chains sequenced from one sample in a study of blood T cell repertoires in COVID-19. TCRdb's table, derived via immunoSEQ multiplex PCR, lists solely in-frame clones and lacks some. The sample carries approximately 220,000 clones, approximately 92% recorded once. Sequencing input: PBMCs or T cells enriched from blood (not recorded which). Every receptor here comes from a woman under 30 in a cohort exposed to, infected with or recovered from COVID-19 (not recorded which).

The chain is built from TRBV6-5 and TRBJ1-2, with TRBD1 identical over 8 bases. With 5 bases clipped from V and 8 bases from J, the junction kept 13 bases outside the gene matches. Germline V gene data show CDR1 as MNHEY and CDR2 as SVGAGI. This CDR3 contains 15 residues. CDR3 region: CASSTRTGMVKGYTF. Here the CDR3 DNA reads TGTGCCAGCAGTACCCGGACAGGGATGGTTAAAGGCTACACCTTC.

The chain's CDR3 is CASSFSAYGDEQFF. CDR3 DNA sequence: TGTGCCAGCAGCTTTTCAGCGTACGGCGATGAGCAGTTCTTC. The chain links TRBV11-3 to TRBJ2-1; D is ambiguous. Germline CDR1 SGHNT, CDR2 YENEEA. The germline V and J ends were trimmed by 3 bases and 8 bases, with 14 bases remaining between them. The CDR3 sequence is 14 residues long. The full variable domain, its missing parts supplied by reference TRBV11-3 and TRBJ2-1, is EAGVVQSPRYKIIEKKQPVAFWCNPISGHNTLYWYLQNLGQGPELLIRYENEEAVDDSQLPKDRFSAERLKGVDSTLKIQPAELGDSAVYLCASSFSAYGDEQFFGPGTRLTVL.

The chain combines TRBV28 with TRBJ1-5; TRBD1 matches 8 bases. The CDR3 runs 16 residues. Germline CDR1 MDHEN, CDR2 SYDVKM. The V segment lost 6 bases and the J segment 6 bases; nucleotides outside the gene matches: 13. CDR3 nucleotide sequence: TGTGCCAGCAGCGTCGGCAGGACAGGGCACGGTCAGCCCCAGCATTTT. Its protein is CASSVGRTGHGQPQHF.

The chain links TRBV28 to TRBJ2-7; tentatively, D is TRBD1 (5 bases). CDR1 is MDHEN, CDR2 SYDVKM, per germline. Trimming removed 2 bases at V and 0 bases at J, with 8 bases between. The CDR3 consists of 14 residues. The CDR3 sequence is CASSLQGNSYEQYF. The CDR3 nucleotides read TGTGCCAGCAGTTTACAGGGCAACTCCTACGAGCAGTACTTC.

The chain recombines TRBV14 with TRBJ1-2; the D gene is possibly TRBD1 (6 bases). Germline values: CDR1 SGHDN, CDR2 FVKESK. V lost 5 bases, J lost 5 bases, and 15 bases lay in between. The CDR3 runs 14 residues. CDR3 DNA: TGTGCCAGCAGCTCCGGGACACGGGCGTATGGCTACACCTTC. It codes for CASSSGTRAYGYTF.

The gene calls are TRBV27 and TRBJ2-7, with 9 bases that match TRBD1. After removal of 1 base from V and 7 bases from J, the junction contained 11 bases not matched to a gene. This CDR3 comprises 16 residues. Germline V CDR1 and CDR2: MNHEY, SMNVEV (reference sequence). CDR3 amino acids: CASSLFWDRVLEEQYF. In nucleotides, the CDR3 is TGTGCCAGCAGTTTATTCTGGGACAGGGTCCTTGAGGAGCAGTACTTC.

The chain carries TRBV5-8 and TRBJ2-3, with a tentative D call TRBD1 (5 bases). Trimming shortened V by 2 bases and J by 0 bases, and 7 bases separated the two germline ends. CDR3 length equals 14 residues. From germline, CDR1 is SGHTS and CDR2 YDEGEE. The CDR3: CASSLGESTDTQYF. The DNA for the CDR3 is TGTGCCAGCAGCTTAGGGGAAAGCACAGATACGCAGTATTTT.

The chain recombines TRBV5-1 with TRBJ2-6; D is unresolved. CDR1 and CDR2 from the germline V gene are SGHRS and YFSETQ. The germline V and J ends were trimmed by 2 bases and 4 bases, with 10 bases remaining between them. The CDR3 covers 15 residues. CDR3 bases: TGCGCCAGCAGCTTTCGAGGATCCGGGGCCAACGTCCTGACTTTC. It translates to CASSFRGSGANVLTF.

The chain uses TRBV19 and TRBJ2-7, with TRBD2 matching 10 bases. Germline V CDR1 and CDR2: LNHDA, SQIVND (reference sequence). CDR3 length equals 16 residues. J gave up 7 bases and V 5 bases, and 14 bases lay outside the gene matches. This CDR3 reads CASSVLLAGAPREQYF. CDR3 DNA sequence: TGTGCCAGTAGTGTCCTGCTAGCGGGGGCTCCGAGGGAGCAGTACTTC.

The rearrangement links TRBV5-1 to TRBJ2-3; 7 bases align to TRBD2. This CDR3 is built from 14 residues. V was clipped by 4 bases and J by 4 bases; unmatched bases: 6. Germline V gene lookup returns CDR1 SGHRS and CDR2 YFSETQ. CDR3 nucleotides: TGCGCCAGCAGCCCCACGACTAGCCCAGATACGCAGTATTTT. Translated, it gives CASSPTTSPDTQYF.

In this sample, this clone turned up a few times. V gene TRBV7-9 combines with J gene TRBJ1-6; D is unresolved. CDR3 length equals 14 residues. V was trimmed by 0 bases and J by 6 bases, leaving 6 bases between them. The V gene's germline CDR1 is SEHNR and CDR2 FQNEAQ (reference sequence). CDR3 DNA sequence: TGTGCCAGCAGCTTAGCCTCCAGTAATTCACCCCTCCACTTT. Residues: CASSLASSNSPLHF.

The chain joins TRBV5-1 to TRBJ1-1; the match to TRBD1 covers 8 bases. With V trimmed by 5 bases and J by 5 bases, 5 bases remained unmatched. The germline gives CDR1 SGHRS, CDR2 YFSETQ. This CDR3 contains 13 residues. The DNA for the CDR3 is TGCGCCAGCAGGTCCCGACAGGGGACTGAAGCTTTCTTT. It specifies CASRSRQGTEAFF.

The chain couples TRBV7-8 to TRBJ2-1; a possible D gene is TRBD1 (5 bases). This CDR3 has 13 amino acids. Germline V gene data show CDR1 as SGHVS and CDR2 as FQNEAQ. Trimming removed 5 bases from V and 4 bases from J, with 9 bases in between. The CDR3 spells CASSADSYNEQFF. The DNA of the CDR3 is TGTGCCAGCAGCGCCGACAGTTACAATGAGCAGTTCTTC.

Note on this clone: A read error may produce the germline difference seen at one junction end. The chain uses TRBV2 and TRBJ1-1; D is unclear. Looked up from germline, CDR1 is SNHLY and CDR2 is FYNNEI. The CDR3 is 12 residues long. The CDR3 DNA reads TGTGCCAGCAGGGAAGGGTCAGTTGCTGCTTTCTTT. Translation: CASREGSVAAFF.

The CDR3 here is CASGLFYGYTF. The CDR3 DNA is TGTGCCAGCGGCCTTTTCTATGGCTACACCTTC. The chain has TRBV28 and TRBJ1-2; D remains unclear. The CDR3 is made up of 11 amino acids. CDR1 and CDR2 from the germline V gene are MDHEN and SYDVKM. With 8 bases removed from V and 4 bases from J, the gap between germline ends came to 8 bases.

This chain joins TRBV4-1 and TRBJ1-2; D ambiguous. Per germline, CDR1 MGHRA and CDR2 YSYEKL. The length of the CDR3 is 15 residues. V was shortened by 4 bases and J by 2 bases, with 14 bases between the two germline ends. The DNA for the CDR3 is TGCGCCAGCAGCCGCTCCGGGGTTCGAAACTATGGCTACACCTTC. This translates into CASSRSGVRNYGYTF.

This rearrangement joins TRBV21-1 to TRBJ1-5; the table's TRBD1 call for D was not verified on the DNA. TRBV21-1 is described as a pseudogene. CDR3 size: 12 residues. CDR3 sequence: CASAQRGSSQHF. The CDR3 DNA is TGTGCCAGCGCTCAAAGGGGTAGTTCCCAGCATTTT.

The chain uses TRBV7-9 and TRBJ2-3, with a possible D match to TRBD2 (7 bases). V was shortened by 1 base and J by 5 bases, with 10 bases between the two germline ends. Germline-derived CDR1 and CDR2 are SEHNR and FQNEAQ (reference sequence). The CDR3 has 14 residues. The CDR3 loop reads CASSLDREGDTQYF. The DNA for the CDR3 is TGTGCCAGCAGCTTAGACAGGGAGGGAGATACGCAGTATTTT. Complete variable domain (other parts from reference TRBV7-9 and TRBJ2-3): DTGVSQNPRHKITKRGQNVTFRCDPISEHNRLYWYRQTLGQGPEFLTYFQNEAQLEKSRLLSDRFSAERPKGSFSTLEIQRTEQGDSAMYLCASSLDREGDTQYFGPGTRLTVL.

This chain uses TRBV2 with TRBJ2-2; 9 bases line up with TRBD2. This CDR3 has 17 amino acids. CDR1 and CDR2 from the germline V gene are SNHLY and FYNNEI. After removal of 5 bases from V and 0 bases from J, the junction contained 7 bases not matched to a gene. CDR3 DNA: TGTGCCAGCAGTCTTGCGGGAGGGTACGCGAACACCGGGGAGCTGTTTTTT. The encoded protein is CASSLAGGYANTGELFF.

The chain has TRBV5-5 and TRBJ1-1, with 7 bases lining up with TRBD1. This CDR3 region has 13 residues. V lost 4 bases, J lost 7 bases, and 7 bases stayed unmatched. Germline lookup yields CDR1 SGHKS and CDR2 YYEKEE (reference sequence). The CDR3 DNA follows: TGTGCCAGCAGCACCGCCACAGGGGTTGAAGCTTTCTTT. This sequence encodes CASSTATGVEAFF.

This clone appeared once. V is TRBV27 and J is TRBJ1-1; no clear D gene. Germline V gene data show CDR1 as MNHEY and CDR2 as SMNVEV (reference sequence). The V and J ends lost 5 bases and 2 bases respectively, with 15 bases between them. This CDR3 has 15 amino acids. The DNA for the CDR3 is TGTGCCAGCAGTCCCCTCCAGGCACCAAACACTGAAGCTTTCTTT. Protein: CASSPLQAPNTEAFF.

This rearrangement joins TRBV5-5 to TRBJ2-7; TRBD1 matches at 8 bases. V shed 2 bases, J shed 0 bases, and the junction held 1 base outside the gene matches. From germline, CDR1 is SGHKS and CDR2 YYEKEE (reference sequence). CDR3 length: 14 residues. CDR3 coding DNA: TGTGCCAGCAGCTTACAGGGGGTCTCCTACGAGCAGTACTTC. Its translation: CASSLQGVSYEQYF.

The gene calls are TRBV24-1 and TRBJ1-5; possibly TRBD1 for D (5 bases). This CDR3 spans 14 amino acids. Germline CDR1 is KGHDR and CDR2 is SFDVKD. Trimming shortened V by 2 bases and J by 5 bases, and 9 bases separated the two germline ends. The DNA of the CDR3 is TGTGCCACCAGTGATTCAGGGAATTATCAGCCCCAGCATTTT. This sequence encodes CATSDSGNYQPQHF.

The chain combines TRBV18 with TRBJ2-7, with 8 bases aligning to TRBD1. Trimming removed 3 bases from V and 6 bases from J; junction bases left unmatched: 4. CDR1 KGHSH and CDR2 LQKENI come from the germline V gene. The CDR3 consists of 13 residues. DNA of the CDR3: TGTGCCAGCTCACCTGGGACAGGAGCCGAGCAGTACTTC. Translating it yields CASSPGTGAEQYF.

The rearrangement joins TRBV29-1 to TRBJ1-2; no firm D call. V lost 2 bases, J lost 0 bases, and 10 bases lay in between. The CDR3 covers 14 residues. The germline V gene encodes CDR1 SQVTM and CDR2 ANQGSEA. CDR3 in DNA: TGCAGCGTTGAACGGGGAATCTCTAACTATGGCTACACCTTC. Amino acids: CSVERGISNYGYTF.

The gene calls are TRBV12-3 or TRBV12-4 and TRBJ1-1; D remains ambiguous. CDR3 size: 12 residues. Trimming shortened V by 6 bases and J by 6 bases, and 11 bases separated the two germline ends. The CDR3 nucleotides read TGTGCCAGCAGCCGGGGTTACGCTGAAGCTTTCTTT. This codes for CASSRGYAEAFF.